Below are 14 T cell receptor beta chains sequenced from a single sample in a study of cytomegalovirus exposure and HLA in healthy donors. 13 Jbeta primers and 60 Vbeta primers were used for the PCR. Generated by immunoSEQ multiplex PCR, the TCRdb table keeps only in-frame clones and is missing some. This sample has fewer than 140,000 clones, with about 81% found just once. Sample: PBMCs. The receptors stem from a male donor in good health and CMV-seropositive.

V usage is TRBV28 and J usage is TRBJ2-5; D possibly corresponds to TRBD2 (5 bases). CDR1 and CDR2 from the germline V gene are MDHEN and SYDVKM. This CDR3 contains 16 residues. V was clipped by 6 bases and J by 2 bases, with 19 bases between them. The CDR3 DNA reads as TGTGCCAGCAGCGGCGCGGGCGTCGGGTTTCAAGAGACCCAGTACTTC. It specifies CASSGAGVGFQETQYF.

This chain uses TRBV11-3 with TRBJ2-3; unclear D gene. CDR1 is SGHNT and CDR2 is YENEEA in the germline V gene. CDR3 size: 13 residues. Trimming removed 5 bases from V and 2 bases from J, with 8 bases in between. The CDR3 sequence is CASSPGYTDTQYF. The CDR3 region has the DNA TGTGCCAGCAGCCCAGGCTACACAGATACGCAGTATTTT.

The rearrangement joins TRBV30 to TRBJ2-1, with TRBD1 matching 8 bases. CDR3 length: 13 amino acids. Germline V gene data show CDR1 as GTSNPN and CDR2 as SVGIG (reference sequence). Unmatched junction bases numbered 9, after V lost 7 bases and J lost 7 bases. CDR3 DNA: TGTGCCTCCTTGGCGGACAGGGAAAATGAGCAGTTCTTC. Translating it yields CASLADRENEQFF.

This clone was seen more than once but under ten times. The chain carries TRBV4-2 and TRBJ1-6; a possible D gene is TRBD1 (5 bases). Trimming took 0 bases from V and 7 from J, leaving 10 bases between them. The germline V gene encodes CDR1 LGHNA and CDR2 YNFKEQ. The CDR3 sequence is 15 residues long. CDR3: CASSQDKGINSPLHF. The CDR3 nucleotides are TGTGCCAGCAGCCAAGATAAGGGGATAAATTCACCCCTCCACTTT.

This clone was seen more than once but under ten times. The V gene is TRBV6-1, the J gene TRBJ1-1; D may be TRBD1 (6 bases). The CDR3 covers 13 residues. Trimming took off 10 bases at V and 4 bases at J, with 16 bases between the two ends. Germline V lookup: CDR1 MNHNS, CDR2 SASEGT. Here the CDR3 reads CATRIRGPTEAFF. DNA of the CDR3: TGTGCCACAAGAATCAGGGGCCCCACTGAAGCTTTCTTT.

The chain combines TRBV18 with TRBJ2-5, with D tentatively TRBD2 (6 bases). Trimming pared 2 bases from V and 5 bases from J, leaving 15 bases between. The germline gives CDR1 KGHSH, CDR2 LQKENI. The CDR3 covers 15 residues. The CDR3 nucleotides read TGTGCCAGCTCACCATGGGGGGAATTTGCGGAGACCCAGTACTTC. It codes for CASSPWGEFAETQYF.

The chain couples TRBV7-9 to TRBJ1-4; no clear D. The germline CDR1 and CDR2 sequences are SEHNR and FQNEAQ (reference sequence). The CDR3 is made up of 15 amino acids. V was pared by 6 bases and J by 0 bases, with 11 bases between. This CDR3 is CASRPSRATNEKLFF. The CDR3 DNA follows: TGTGCCAGCAGACCCTCCCGCGCAACTAATGAAAAACTGTTTTTT.

This clone was detected a few times. The CDR3 region is CASSLTAGVTDTQYF. The CDR3 DNA is TGCGCCAGCAGCTTGACAGCGGGAGTCACAGATACGCAGTATTTT. This sequence joins TRBV5-1 and TRBJ2-3; 8 bases line up with TRBD2. The germline CDR1 and CDR2 sequences are SGHRS and YFSETQ. CDR3 length: 15 residues. V shed 1 base and J 2 bases; nucleotides not matched to a gene: 3. Filled out from reference TRBV5-1 and TRBJ2-3, the complete variable domain reads KAGVTQTPRYLIKTRGQQVTLSCSPISGHRSVSWYQQTPGQGLQFLFEYFSETQRNKGNFPGRFSGRQFSNSRSEMNVSTLELGDSALYLCASSLTAGVTDTQYFGPGTRLTVL.

The genes are TRBV28 and TRBJ2-7; weak D call: TRBD2 (6 bases). The CDR3 is 15 residues long. Germline V gives CDR1 MDHEN, CDR2 SYDVKM. Trimming shortened V by 6 bases and J by 7 bases, and 22 bases separated the two germline ends. DNA for the CDR3: TGTGCCAGCAGGCCAGCCGGGACTCGTCTCCGGGAGCAGTACTTC. This translates into CASRPAGTRLREQYF.

The genes are TRBV30 and TRBJ2-2, with TRBD1 matching over 9 bases. This CDR3 contains 15 residues. Germline V CDR1 and CDR2: GTSNPN, SVGIG (reference sequence). With 5 bases clipped from V and 6 bases from J, the junction kept 10 bases outside the gene matches. The CDR3 is CAWRNTGQGAGELFF. CDR3 bases: TGTGCCTGGCGCAATACGGGACAGGGTGCCGGGGAGCTGTTTTTT.

This clone has at least ten counts. The chain is built from TRBV6-1 and TRBJ1-1; D unclear. With 3 bases removed from V and 0 bases from J, the gap between germline ends came to 5 bases. The length of the CDR3 is 13 residues. The germline V gene has CDR1 MNHNS and CDR2 SASEGT. The CDR3 bases are TGTGCCAGCAGTGACAAAATGAACACTGAAGCTTTCTTT. Protein product: CASSDKMNTEAFF.

The CDR3 DNA reads TGTGCCAGCAGCTTAGGTGGGAGTACGTACGAGCAGTACTTC. It specifies CASSLGGSTYEQYF. This chain uses TRBV11-3 with TRBJ2-7, with a weak D call TRBD2 (5 bases). The CDR3 has 14 amino acids. The V and J ends lost 1 base and 4 bases respectively, with 11 bases between them. Germline CDR1 and CDR2: SGHNT and YENEEA.

This chain connects TRBV4-3 to TRBJ1-2; 7 bases agree with TRBD1. Germline lookup yields CDR1 LGHNA and CDR2 YSLEER. Germline trimming cut 4 bases from V and 3 bases from J; bases unmatched to any gene: 2. CDR3 length: 13 amino acids. The CDR3 region is CASSPDRDYGYTF. The CDR3 DNA is TGCGCCAGCAGCCCAGACAGGGACTATGGCTACACCTTC.

The rearrangement joins TRBV7-2 to TRBJ2-1, with 9 bases matching TRBD2. The CDR3 sequence is 13 residues long. CDR1 is SGHTA and CDR2 is FQGNSA in the germline V gene. The trim removed 1 base at V and 14 bases at J, leaving 6 bases unmatched. Here the CDR3 reads CASSLGGRALEFF. Written as DNA, the CDR3 is TGTGCCAGCAGCTTAGGCGGGAGGGCCTTGGAGTTCTTC.